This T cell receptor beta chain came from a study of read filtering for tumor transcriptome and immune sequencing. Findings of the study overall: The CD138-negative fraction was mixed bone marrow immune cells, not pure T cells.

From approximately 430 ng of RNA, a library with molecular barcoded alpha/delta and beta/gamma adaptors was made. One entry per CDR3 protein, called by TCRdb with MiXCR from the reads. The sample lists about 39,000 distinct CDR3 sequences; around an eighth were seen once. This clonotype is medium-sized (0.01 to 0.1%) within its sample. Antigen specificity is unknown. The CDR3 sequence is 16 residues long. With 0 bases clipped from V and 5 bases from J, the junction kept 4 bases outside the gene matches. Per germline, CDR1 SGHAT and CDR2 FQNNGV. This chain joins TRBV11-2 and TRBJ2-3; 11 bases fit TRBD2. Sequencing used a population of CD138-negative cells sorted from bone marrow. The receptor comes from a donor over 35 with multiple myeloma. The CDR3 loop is CASSLDSGRAQDTQYF. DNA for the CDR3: TGTGCCAGCAGCTTAGATAGCGGGAGGGCCCAAGATACGCAGTATTTT.